The 23 T cell receptor beta chains below all came from one sample that was sequenced in a study of blood T cell repertoires in COVID-19. The data were produced by immunoSEQ multiplex PCR, yet TCRdb's version contains in-frame clones alone and is incomplete. The repertoire consists of some 260,000 clones, with around nine tenths occurring once and the leading ten covering 0.99%. Material for sequencing was peripheral blood. The receptors originated from a middle-aged woman who had recovered from COVID-19.

In this sample, this clone turned up once. The J gene is TRBJ2-4, the V gene TRBV24-1, with D unclear. This CDR3 region has 11 residues. V was pared by 6 bases and J by 8 bases, with 7 bases between. Germline values: CDR1 KGHDR, CDR2 SFDVKD. Here the CDR3 DNA reads TGTGCCACCAGTCTCGAGGACATTCAGTACTTC. Amino acids: CATSLEDIQYF.

The chain recombines TRBV7-8 with TRBJ1-2, with D possibly TRBD1 on 6 matching bases. Germline lookup yields CDR1 SGHVS and CDR2 FQNEAQ. CDR3 size: 14 residues. Trimming left V 5 bases short and J 1 base short, with 11 bases between. The CDR3 DNA reads as TGTGCCAGCAGCCCAGGGGCGGTTAACTATGGCTACACCTTC. Protein product: CASSPGAVNYGYTF.

This chain uses TRBV21-1 with TRBJ2-5; TRBD1 is the table's D call, not checked against the DNA. TRBV21-1 is annotated as a pseudogene. CDR3 length equals 15 residues. This CDR3 is CAIPGGPDPQETQYF. CDR3 in DNA: TGTGCCATCCCAGGGGGACCTGACCCCCAAGAGACCCAGTACTTC.

CDR3 nucleotide sequence: TGTGCCAGTAGTATAGATCCCAGCGGGACGCCCCAGTACTTC. It codes for CASSIDPSGTPQYF. J is TRBJ2-5 and V is TRBV19; 7 bases line up with TRBD2. The CDR3 spans 14 residues. Looked up from germline, CDR1 is LNHDA and CDR2 is SQIVND (reference sequence). The V segment lost 0 bases and the J segment 9 bases; nucleotides outside the gene matches: 7.

The chain recombines TRBV5-1 with TRBJ2-2, with D possibly matching TRBD1 (8 bases). Germline V gene data show CDR1 as SGHRS and CDR2 as YFSETQ. This CDR3 comprises 14 residues. Trimming shortened V by 7 bases and J by 6 bases, and 16 bases separated the two germline ends. This CDR3 reads CASADTGGAGELFF. CDR3 DNA sequence: TGCGCCAGCGCCGATACAGGGGGGGCCGGGGAGCTGTTTTTT.

The chain carries TRBV5-4 and TRBJ1-1, with 10 bases identical to TRBD1. Germline lookup yields CDR1 SGHNT and CDR2 YYREEE (reference sequence). V shed 10 bases, J shed 1 base, and the junction held 13 bases outside the gene matches. CDR3 size: 16 residues. The CDR3 loop is CALGGGQGSGNTEAFF. The CDR3 nucleotides read TGTGCCCTCGGGGGGGGACAGGGGAGTGGGAACACTGAAGCTTTCTTT.

The chain employs TRBV6-5 and TRBJ1-1; possibly TRBD1 for D (6 bases). The CDR3 loop spans 15 amino acids. Trimming left V 6 bases short and J 0 bases short, with 14 bases between. In germline, CDR1 is MNHEY, CDR2 SVGAGI. Here the CDR3 DNA reads TGTGCCAGCAGGGGGAGGGGGATGATGAACACTGAAGCTTTCTTT. Encoded protein: CASRGRGMMNTEAFF.

The chain uses TRBV13 and TRBJ2-7, with TRBD2 as a possible D gene (6 bases). V lost 10 bases, J lost 1 base, and 14 bases lay in between. This CDR3 comprises 13 residues. From germline, CDR1 is PRHDT and CDR2 FYEKMQ (reference sequence). CDR3 nucleotide sequence: TGTGCCACGACCGGGGGAGTGTCCTACGAGCAGTACTTC. It yields the protein CATTGGVSYEQYF.

The chain joins TRBV6-5 to TRBJ2-2, with 8 bases matching TRBD1. Germline V gives CDR1 MNHEY, CDR2 SVGAGI. V gave up 2 bases and J gave up 7 bases; unmatched junction bases: 9. This CDR3 region has 16 residues. In DNA, the CDR3 is TGTGCCAGCAGTTACACTTTACAGGGGGGAGGCGGGGAGCTGTTTTTT. This gives the protein CASSYTLQGGGGELFF.

The chain uses TRBV30 and TRBJ2-7; 11 bases agree with TRBD1. The V and J ends lost 2 bases and 2 bases, in that order; junction bases with no gene match: 2. The CDR3 is 14 residues long. In germline, CDR1 is GTSNPN, CDR2 SVGIG (reference sequence). The CDR3 spells CAWSRDRGAYEQYF. The CDR3 bases are TGTGCCTGGAGTAGGGACAGGGGGGCCTACGAGCAGTACTTC.

The CDR3 spells CASSQGGFNQPQHF. CDR3 nucleotide sequence: TGCGCCAGCAGCCAGGGGGGGTTCAATCAGCCCCAGCATTTT. V gene TRBV4-1 combines with J gene TRBJ1-5, with TRBD1 as a possible D gene (5 bases). Trimming took 3 bases from V and 3 from J, leaving 9 bases between them. Germline-derived CDR1 and CDR2 are MGHRA and YSYEKL. This CDR3 spans 14 amino acids.

The chain is built from TRBV11-2 and TRBJ1-2; D remains unclear. V lost 5 bases and J 4 bases, leaving 14 bases between the germline ends. Germline V gene sequence: CDR1 SGHAT, CDR2 FQNNGV. The CDR3 has 14 amino acids. The CDR3 sequence is CASSPQSAPYGYTF. CDR3 DNA sequence: TGTGCCAGCAGCCCACAGTCCGCCCCCTATGGCTACACCTTC.

The rearrangement joins TRBV28 to TRBJ1-1, with 9 bases matching TRBD1. The V segment lost 2 bases and the J segment 5 bases; nucleotides outside the gene matches: 6. The germline V gene has CDR1 MDHEN and CDR2 SYDVKM. This CDR3 is built from 15 residues. CDR3 nucleotide sequence: TGTGCCAGCAGTTTACCCACAGGGGGCTGGACTGAAGCTTTCTTT. Protein sequence: CASSLPTGGWTEAFF.

The chain couples TRBV19 to TRBJ2-1, with 9 bases identical to TRBD1. V trimming: 3 bases; J trimming: 2 bases; junction bases outside the gene matches: 5. Germline V CDR1 and CDR2: LNHDA, SQIVND (reference sequence). CDR3 length: 16 amino acids. Here the CDR3 reads CASSMTGQGPYNEQFF. The CDR3 DNA reads as TGTGCCAGTAGTATGACGGGACAGGGCCCCTACAATGAGCAGTTCTTC.

The chain has TRBV30 and TRBJ1-1; tentative D call: TRBD1 (5 bases). The CDR3 is 13 residues long. The germline V and J ends were trimmed by 8 bases and 1 base, with 14 bases remaining between them. Germline loops: CDR1 GTSNPN, CDR2 SVGIG (reference sequence). CDR3 protein: CALSRGTNTEAFF. CDR3 DNA sequence: TGTGCCCTTTCACGGGGGACGAACACTGAAGCTTTCTTT. Drawing the rest from reference TRBV30 and TRBJ1-1, the complete variable domain is SQTIHQWPATLVQPVGSPLSLECTVEGTSNPNLYWYRQAAGRGLQLLFYSVGIGQISSEVPQNLSASRPQDRQFILSSKKLLLSDSGFYLCALSRGTNTEAFFGQGTRLTVV.

This clone was counted a few times. The rearrangement uses TRBV4-3 and TRBJ1-5; D is unclear. The length of the CDR3 is 17 residues. Trimming stripped 0 bases from V and 0 bases from J, with 12 bases between. Germline-derived CDR1 and CDR2 are LGHNA and YSLEER. The CDR3 region has the DNA TGCGCCAGCAGCCAAGATGCCCCGGGGAATAGCAATCAGCCCCAGCATTTT. This encodes CASSQDAPGNSNQPQHF.

The chain joins TRBV23-1 to TRBJ2-7, with 8 positions matching TRBD1. TRBV23-1 qualifies as an ORF whose function is uncertain. The CDR3 has 16 residues. V was pared by 1 base and J by 8 bases, with 13 bases of the junction left unmatched. This chain's CDR3 is CASSQWALTGTGKQYV. In nucleotides, the CDR3 is TGCGCCAGCAGTCAATGGGCCCTCACCGGGACAGGAAAGCAGTACGTC.

The chain carries TRBV24-1 and TRBJ2-3, with TRBD1 as a possible D gene (6 bases). The V gene lost 3 bases and the J gene lost 3 bases, with 18 bases spanning the gap. The CDR3 loop spans 17 amino acids. In germline, CDR1 is KGHDR, CDR2 SFDVKD. CDR3 coding DNA: TGTGCCACCAGTGATCCGGACAGTCCCCAGGGGACAGATACGCAGTATTTT. Its protein is CATSDPDSPQGTDTQYF.

The chain combines TRBV5-5 with TRBJ2-3; no clear D. Trimming removed 0 bases at V and 4 bases at J, with 12 bases between. There are 15 residues in the CDR3. Germline CDR1 reads SGHKS; CDR2 reads YYEKEE (reference sequence). The CDR3 sequence: CASSLVARGADTQYF. Here the CDR3 DNA reads TGTGCCAGCAGCTTGGTGGCCCGCGGCGCAGATACGCAGTATTTT.

J is TRBJ2-1 and V is TRBV28; 13 bases are a match to TRBD2. The CDR3 runs to 16 residues. V lost 10 bases to trimming and J lost 0 bases; unmatched junction nucleotides: 6. The V gene's germline CDR1 is MDHEN and CDR2 SYDVKM. CDR3 region: CATGLAGATSYNEQFF. The CDR3 bases are TGTGCCACCGGACTAGCGGGAGCCACCTCCTACAATGAGCAGTTCTTC.

The J gene is TRBJ1-2, the V gene TRBV30; TRBD1 matches 10 bases. Germline V gene lookup returns CDR1 GTSNPN and CDR2 SVGIG (reference sequence). The CDR3 has 15 amino acids. The J segment lost 5 bases and the V segment lost 0 bases, leaving 6 bases of the junction unmatched. The CDR3 bases are TGTGCCTGGAGTGTTGGACAGGGGGGCGGGTATGGCTACACCTTC. This gives the protein CAWSVGQGGGYGYTF.

This clone was found once. V usage is TRBV7-3 and J usage is TRBJ2-1; a weak D match, TRBD2 (6 bases). Between the trimmed V and J ends, which lost 5 bases and 4 bases, there was a span of 12 bases. CDR1 SGHTA and CDR2 FQGTGA come from the germline V gene. CDR3 length equals 14 residues. CDR3 protein: CASSPTGTYNEQFF. DNA of the CDR3: TGTGCCAGCAGCCCCACCGGGACTTACAATGAGCAGTTCTTC.

The chain combines TRBV19 with TRBJ1-5; 7 positions match TRBD1. This CDR3 has 14 amino acids. The germline V gene has CDR1 LNHDA and CDR2 SQIVND (reference sequence). V dropped 6 bases and J dropped 4; count of bases not matched to a gene: 6. As DNA, the CDR3 is TGTGCCAGTAGCCCACAGGGGTGGAATCAGCCCCAGCATTTT. It is translated as CASSPQGWNQPQHF.